One sample yielded the 2 T cell receptor beta chains listed below, sequenced in a study of T cell changes during pregnancy in multiple sclerosis. Using immunoSEQ multiplex PCR, the repertoire was profiled, and TCRdb retains in-frame clones only, with some absent. The sample holds 47,000 or so clones, about 93% seen once. The source was CD4+ T cells from peripheral blood mononuclear cells, collected in the first trimester of pregnancy. These TCRs come from a female donor with multiple sclerosis, enrolled in a pregnancy study.

Here the CDR3 DNA reads TGTGCCAGCAGCCACTTTATAGCAGATACGCAGTATTTT. Protein: CASSHFIADTQYF. The chain links TRBV6-4 to TRBJ2-3, with unresolved D. Per germline, CDR1 MRHNA and CDR2 SNTAGT. V shed 6 bases and J shed 4 bases, with 11 bases lying between them. The CDR3 is made up of 13 amino acids.

The chain couples TRBV19 to TRBJ1-1; possible D gene TRBD1, 6 bases. V lost 5 bases to trimming and J lost 3 bases, with 13 bases between them. This CDR3 is 14 amino acids long. From germline, CDR1 is LNHDA and CDR2 SQIVND (reference sequence). CDR3 nucleotides: TGTGCCAGTAGTCGACAGGCCGGGTACACTGAAGCTTTCTTT. Translated, it gives CASSRQAGYTEAFF.